The next 20 T cell receptor beta chains were all read from a single sample in a study of blood T cell repertoires in COVID-19. The method was immunoSEQ multiplex PCR; TCRdb's version includes in-frame clones alone and lacks a portion of them. The table shows approximately 350,000 clones, with around 91% occurring only once. The specimen sequenced was PBMCs or T cells enriched from blood (not recorded which). Receptors originate from a man between 18 and 35 years old who had recovered from COVID-19.

The rearrangement joins TRBV10-2 to TRBJ2-7, with a tentative D call TRBD1 (6 bases). CDR3 length: 13 amino acids. V was pared by 4 bases and J by 3 bases, with 10 bases between. Germline CDR1 WSHSY, CDR2 SAAADI. Here the CDR3 DNA reads TGCGCCAGCAGTGCTGGGACAAACTACGAGCAGTACTTC. Its translation: CASSAGTNYEQYF.

The chain links TRBV7-9 to TRBJ2-2; 8 nucleotides line up with TRBD1. Germline lookup yields CDR1 SEHNR and CDR2 FQNEAQ (reference sequence). V was pared by 4 bases and J by 6 bases, with 4 bases of the junction left unmatched. The length of the CDR3 is 14 residues. The CDR3 sequence: CASSWTGLAGELFF. CDR3 bases: TGTGCCAGCAGCTGGACAGGGTTGGCCGGGGAGCTGTTTTTT.

The V gene is TRBV2, the J gene TRBJ2-5; D is unresolved. The CDR3 sequence is 10 residues long. Trimming removed 8 bases at V and 6 bases at J, with 7 bases between. Per germline, CDR1 SNHLY and CDR2 FYNNEI. The CDR3: CASARQTQYF. DNA of the CDR3: TGTGCCAGCGCTAGGCAGACCCAGTACTTC.

The chain is built from TRBV7-2 and TRBJ2-1, with TRBD2 identical over 7 bases. J lost 7 bases, V lost 7 bases, and 10 bases had no gene match. The V gene's germline CDR1 is SGHTA and CDR2 FQGNSA. This CDR3 comprises 14 residues. The CDR3 DNA sequence: TGTGCCAGCACTCAAGCGGGAAGGGTAAATGAGCAGTTCTTC. Translating gives CASTQAGRVNEQFF. Full variable domain (remainder filled in from reference TRBV7-2 and TRBJ2-1): GAGVSQSPSNKVTEKGKDVELRCDPISGHTALYWYRQSLGQGLEFLIYFQGNSAPDKSGLPSDRFSAERTGGSVSTLTIQRTQQEDSAVYLCASTQAGRVNEQFFGPGTRLTVL.

The CDR3: CASSYAPTGLHLNTGELFF. The CDR3 DNA is TGCGCCAGCAGTTACGCTCCGACAGGTCTCCACCTAAACACCGGGGAGCTGTTTTTT. The V call is TRBV5-1, the J call TRBJ2-2, with D possibly being TRBD1 (6 bases). The CDR3 runs 19 residues. V shed 5 bases and J shed 2 bases, with 25 bases lying between them. From germline, CDR1 is SGHRS and CDR2 YFSETQ.

A note on this clone: Other DNA sequences in this sample translate to the same CDR3. The chain carries TRBV2 and TRBJ1-5; 7 nucleotides match TRBD1. CDR1 and CDR2 (germline): SNHLY, FYNNEI. The CDR3 is 13 amino acids. Trimming at V came to 8 bases and at J to 4 bases, leaving 5 bases not matched to a gene. The CDR3 here is CASSGTDNQPQHF. CDR3 DNA sequence: TGTGCCAGCTCCGGGACAGATAATCAGCCCCAGCATTTT.

This sequence joins TRBV25-1 and TRBJ1-2, with D tentatively TRBD1 (6 bases). The ends were cut back, 1 base at V and 5 bases at J, with 14 bases in the middle. CDR1 and CDR2 (germline): MGHDK, SYGVNS. The CDR3 spans 15 residues. DNA of the CDR3: TGTGCCAGCAGTGAATCAAATAACAGGGCTTATGGCTACACCTTC. Its translation: CASSESNNRAYGYTF.

This chain connects TRBV9 to TRBJ1-3; 8 bases align to TRBD1. V shed 4 bases and J 7 bases; nucleotides not matched to a gene: 10. Germline loops: CDR1 SGDLS, CDR2 YYNGEE. This CDR3 contains 15 residues. The CDR3 region has the DNA TGTGCCAGCAGCATTCAAGCGGACAGGGATAACACCATATATTTT. Residues: CASSIQADRDNTIYF.

This clone has only one observation. The V call is TRBV18, the J call TRBJ1-4, with 12 positions matching TRBD1. This CDR3 is built from 17 residues. The trim removed 6 bases at V and 7 bases at J, leaving 12 bases unmatched. Germline values: CDR1 KGHSH, CDR2 LQKENI. The CDR3 here is CASSLLRDRGPGEKLFF. CDR3 DNA sequence: TGTGCCAGCTCTCTGCTGAGGGACAGGGGGCCCGGTGAAAAACTGTTTTTT.

V gene TRBV11-2 combines with J gene TRBJ1-1; the D is unclear. Trimming pared 1 base from V and 6 bases from J, leaving 9 bases between. The CDR3 has 13 amino acids. Germline lookup yields CDR1 SGHAT and CDR2 FQNNGV. CDR3 sequence reads: CASSLGRVAEAFF. The CDR3 DNA reads TGTGCCAGCAGCTTAGGGAGGGTAGCTGAAGCTTTCTTT.

The chain is built from TRBV3-1 (or the pseudogene TRBV3-2) and TRBJ2-7, with 11 bases matching TRBD2. The V gene end was trimmed by 0 bases and the J gene end by 7 bases; junction bases not matched to a gene: 8. The CDR3 runs 16 residues. CDR1 is LGHDT and CDR2 is YNNKEL in the germline V gene (reference sequence). The CDR3 nucleotides are TGTGCCAGCAGCCAAGATTTGGCTAGCGGGGGGTTTGAGCAGTACTTC. Its translation: CASSQDLASGGFEQYF.

The rearrangement links TRBV3-1 (or the pseudogene TRBV3-2) to TRBJ2-3; D is unresolved. Trimming took 4 bases from V and 7 from J, leaving 15 bases between them. CDR3 length: 14 residues. The V gene's germline CDR1 is LGHDT and CDR2 YNNKEL (reference sequence). CDR3 DNA sequence: TGTGCCAGCAGCCGCTCCCTAGAGACGCATACGCAGTATTTT. Its protein product is CASSRSLETHTQYF.

Only one count was recorded for this clone. This chain connects TRBV18 to TRBJ2-2, with 11 bases that match TRBD1. Trimming cost V 6 bases and J 1 base; bases outside gene matches: 10. The CDR3 loop spans 18 amino acids. Germline assignment: CDR1 KGHSH and CDR2 LQKENI. The CDR3 DNA is TGTGCCAGCTCCCGGAGGACAGGGGGCGAAGTGAACACCGGGGAGCTGTTTTTT. This gives the protein CASSRRTGGEVNTGELFF.

The chain employs TRBV3-1 (or the pseudogene TRBV3-2) and TRBJ1-2; possibly TRBD1 for D (5 bases). V lost 4 bases, J lost 5 bases, and 8 bases lay in between. The CDR3 length is 12 residues. Per the germline V gene, CDR1 is LGHDT and CDR2 is YNNKEL (reference sequence). This CDR3 reads CASSLGTYGYTF. In DNA, the CDR3 is TGTGCCAGCAGCCTCGGGACTTATGGCTACACCTTC.

This clone came up a few times. The chain uses TRBV14 and TRBJ2-1, with 8 bases that match TRBD2. CDR3 length equals 21 residues. Germline trimming cut 0 bases from V and 5 bases from J; bases unmatched to any gene: 21. CDR1 is SGHDN, CDR2 FVKESK, per germline. CDR3 DNA: TGTGCCAGCAGCCAAGATTTCCCCTTGGGGGTCGCGGGGGGCCTCAACAATGAGCAGTTCTTC. This sequence encodes CASSQDFPLGVAGGLNNEQFF.

The chain carries TRBV6-2 or TRBV6-3 and TRBJ1-5; no definite D call. Germline CDR1 reads MNHEY; CDR2 reads SVGEGT. This CDR3 is 13 amino acids long. Trimming shortened V by 5 bases and J by 7 bases, and 12 bases separated the two germline ends. DNA of the CDR3: TGTGCCAGCAGTCGGACTCCTAGCCAGCCCCAGCATTTT. It encodes CASSRTPSQPQHF.

The chain couples TRBV29-1 to TRBJ1-1; D not resolved. CDR3 size: 12 residues. Trimming removed 6 bases from V and 13 bases from J, with 21 bases in between. Germline V gives CDR1 SQVTM, CDR2 ANQGSEA. The CDR3 loop is CSVDEGTSFGFF. CDR3 DNA sequence: TGCAGCGTGGATGAGGGTACGTCTTTTGGTTTCTTT.

The chain couples TRBV7-6 to TRBJ2-7, with TRBD1 identical over 8 bases. V lost 5 bases, J lost 3 bases, and 9 bases stayed unmatched. Germline V gene sequence: CDR1 SGHVS, CDR2 FNYEAQ. The CDR3 extends over 15 amino acids. CDR3 coding DNA: TGTGCCAGCAGCCCCAGGACAGGGTTGCACTACGAGCAGTACTTC. It is translated as CASSPRTGLHYEQYF.

The rearrangement joins TRBV25-1 to TRBJ2-1, with a possible D match to TRBD2 (6 bases). The V and J ends lost 10 bases and 4 bases respectively, with 17 bases between them. This CDR3 has 14 residues. Germline V gives CDR1 MGHDK, CDR2 SYGVNS. The CDR3 is CATAGQPGYNEQFF. DNA of the CDR3: TGTGCCACCGCGGGGCAGCCGGGGTACAATGAGCAGTTCTTC. Drawing the rest from reference TRBV25-1 and TRBJ2-1, the complete variable domain is EADIYQTPRYLVIGTGKKITLECSQTMGHDKMYWYQQDPGMELHLIHYSYGVNSTEKGDLSSESTVSRIRTEHFPLTLESARPSHTSQYLCATAGQPGYNEQFFGPGTRLTVL.

The J gene is TRBJ2-6, the V gene TRBV3-1 (or the pseudogene TRBV3-2); D might be TRBD1 (5 bases). Germline-derived CDR1 and CDR2 are LGHDT and YNNKEL (reference sequence). V was pared by 4 bases and J by 2 bases, with 9 bases between. There are 15 residues in the CDR3. CDR3 sequence: CASSPQGTGANVLTF. CDR3 in DNA: TGTGCCAGCAGCCCCCAGGGAACTGGGGCCAACGTCCTGACTTTC.